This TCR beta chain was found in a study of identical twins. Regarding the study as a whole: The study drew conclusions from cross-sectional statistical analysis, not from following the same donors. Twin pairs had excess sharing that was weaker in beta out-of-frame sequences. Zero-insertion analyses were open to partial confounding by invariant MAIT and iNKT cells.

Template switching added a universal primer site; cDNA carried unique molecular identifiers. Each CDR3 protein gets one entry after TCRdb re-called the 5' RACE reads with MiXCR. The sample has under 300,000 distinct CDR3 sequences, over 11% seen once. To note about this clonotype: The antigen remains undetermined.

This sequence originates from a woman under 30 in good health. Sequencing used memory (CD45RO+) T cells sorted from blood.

The CDR3, as DNA: TGTGCCAGCAGCTTAACCCGGTGGAATGAGCAGTTCTTC. It codes for CASSLTRWNEQFF. The chain couples TRBV11-2 to TRBJ2-1; no clear D. The CDR3 sequence is 13 residues long. Per germline, CDR1 SGHAT and CDR2 FQNNGV. Trimming took off 2 bases at V and 7 bases at J, with 9 bases between the two ends.